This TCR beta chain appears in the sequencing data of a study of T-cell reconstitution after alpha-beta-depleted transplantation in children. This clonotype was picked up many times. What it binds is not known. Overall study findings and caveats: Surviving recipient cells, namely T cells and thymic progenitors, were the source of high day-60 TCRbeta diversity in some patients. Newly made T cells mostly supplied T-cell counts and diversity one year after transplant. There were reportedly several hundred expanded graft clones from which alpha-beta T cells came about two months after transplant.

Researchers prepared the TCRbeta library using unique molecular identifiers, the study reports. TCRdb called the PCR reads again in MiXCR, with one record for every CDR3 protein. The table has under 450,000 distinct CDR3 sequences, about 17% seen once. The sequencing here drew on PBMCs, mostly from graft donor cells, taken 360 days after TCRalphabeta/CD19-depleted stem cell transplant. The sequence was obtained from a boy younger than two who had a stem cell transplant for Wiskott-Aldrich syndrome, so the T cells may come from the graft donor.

In nucleotides, the CDR3 is TGTGCCAGCAGTGATTCGGCGCGGGTGTTTGTTGGTGAAAAACTGTTTTTT. As protein: CASSDSARVFVGEKLFF. The rearrangement uses TRBV6-4 and TRBJ1-4; D unclear. The CDR3 sequence is 17 residues long. V was clipped by 3 bases and J by 7 bases, with 21 bases between them. Per the germline V gene, CDR1 is MRHNA and CDR2 is SNTAGT.